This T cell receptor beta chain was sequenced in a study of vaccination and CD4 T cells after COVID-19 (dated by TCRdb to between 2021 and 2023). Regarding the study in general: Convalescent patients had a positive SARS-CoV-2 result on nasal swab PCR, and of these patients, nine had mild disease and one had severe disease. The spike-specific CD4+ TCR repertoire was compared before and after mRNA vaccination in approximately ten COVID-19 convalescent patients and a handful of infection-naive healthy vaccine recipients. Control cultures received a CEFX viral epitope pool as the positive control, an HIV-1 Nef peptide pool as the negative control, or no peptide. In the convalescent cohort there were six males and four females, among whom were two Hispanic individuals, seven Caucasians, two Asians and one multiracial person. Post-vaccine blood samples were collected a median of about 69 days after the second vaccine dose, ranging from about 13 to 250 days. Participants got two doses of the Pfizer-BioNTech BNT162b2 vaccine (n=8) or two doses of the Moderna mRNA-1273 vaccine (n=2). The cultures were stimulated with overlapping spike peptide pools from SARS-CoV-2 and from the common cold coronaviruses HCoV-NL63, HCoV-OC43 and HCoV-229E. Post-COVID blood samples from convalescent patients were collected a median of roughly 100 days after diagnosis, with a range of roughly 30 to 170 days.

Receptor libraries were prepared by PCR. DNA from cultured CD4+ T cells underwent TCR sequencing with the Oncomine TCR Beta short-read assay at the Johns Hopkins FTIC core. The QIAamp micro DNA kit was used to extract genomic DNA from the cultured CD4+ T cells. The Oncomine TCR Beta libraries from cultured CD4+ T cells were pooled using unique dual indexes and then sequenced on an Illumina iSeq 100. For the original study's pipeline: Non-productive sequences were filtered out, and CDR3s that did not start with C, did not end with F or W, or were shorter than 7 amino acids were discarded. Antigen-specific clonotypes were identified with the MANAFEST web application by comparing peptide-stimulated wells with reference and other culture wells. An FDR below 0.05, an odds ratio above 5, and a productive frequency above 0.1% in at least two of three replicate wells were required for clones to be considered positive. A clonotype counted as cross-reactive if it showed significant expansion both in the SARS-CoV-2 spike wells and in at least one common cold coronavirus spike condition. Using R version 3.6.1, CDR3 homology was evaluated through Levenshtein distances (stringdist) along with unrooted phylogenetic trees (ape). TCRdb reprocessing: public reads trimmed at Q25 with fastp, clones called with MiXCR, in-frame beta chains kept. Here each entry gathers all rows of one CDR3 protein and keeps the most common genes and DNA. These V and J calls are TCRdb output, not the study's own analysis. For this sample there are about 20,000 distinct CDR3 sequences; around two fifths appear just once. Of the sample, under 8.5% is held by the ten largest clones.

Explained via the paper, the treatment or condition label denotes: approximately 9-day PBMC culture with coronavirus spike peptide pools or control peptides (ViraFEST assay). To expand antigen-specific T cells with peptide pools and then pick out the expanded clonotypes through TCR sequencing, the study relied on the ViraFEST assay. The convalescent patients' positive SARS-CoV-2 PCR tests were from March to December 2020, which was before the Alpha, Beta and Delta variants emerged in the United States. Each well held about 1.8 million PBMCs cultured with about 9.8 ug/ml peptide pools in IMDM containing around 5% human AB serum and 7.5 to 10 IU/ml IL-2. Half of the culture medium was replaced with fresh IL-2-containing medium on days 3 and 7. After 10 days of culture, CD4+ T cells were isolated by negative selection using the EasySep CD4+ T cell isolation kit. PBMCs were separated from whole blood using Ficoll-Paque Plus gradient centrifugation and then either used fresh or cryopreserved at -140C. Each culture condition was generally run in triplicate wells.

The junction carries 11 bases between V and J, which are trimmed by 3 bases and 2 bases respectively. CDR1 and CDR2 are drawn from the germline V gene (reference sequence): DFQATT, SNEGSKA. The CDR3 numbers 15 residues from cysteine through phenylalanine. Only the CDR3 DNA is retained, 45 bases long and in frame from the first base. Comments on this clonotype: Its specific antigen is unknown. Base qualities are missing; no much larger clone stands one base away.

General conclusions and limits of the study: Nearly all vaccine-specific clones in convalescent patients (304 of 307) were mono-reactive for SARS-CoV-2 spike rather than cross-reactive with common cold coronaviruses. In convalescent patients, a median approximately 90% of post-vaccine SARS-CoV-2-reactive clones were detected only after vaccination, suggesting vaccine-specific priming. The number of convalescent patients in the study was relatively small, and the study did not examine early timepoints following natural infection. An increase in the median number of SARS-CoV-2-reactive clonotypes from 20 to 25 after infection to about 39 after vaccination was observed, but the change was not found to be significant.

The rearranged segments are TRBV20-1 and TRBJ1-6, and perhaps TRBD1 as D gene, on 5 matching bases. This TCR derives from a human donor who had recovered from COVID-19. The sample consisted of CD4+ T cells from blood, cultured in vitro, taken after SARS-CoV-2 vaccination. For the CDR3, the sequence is CSARPGTAYNSPLHF. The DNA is TGCAGTGCTAGGCCCGGGACGGCCTATAATTCACCCCTCCACTTT.